The subject of this entry is one T cell receptor beta chain. Its antigen is not known. These data belong to a study of cytomegalovirus exposure and HLA in healthy donors. Study in general: In a previous analysis, 117 million unique TCR beta sequences were found from some 200 million T cells.

With 6 bases removed from V and 8 bases from J, the gap between germline ends came to 17 bases. CDR1 is SGHTA, CDR2 FQGNSA, per germline. The CDR3 length is 14 residues. Overall study results and limits: An analysis done earlier found most TCR beta V segments productive about 87% or about 30% of the time. Using a false discovery rate of 0.05, a later analysis showed that 16,951 TCR beta sequences were associated with HLA alleles. TCR beta V- and J-gene trimming was later associated with a missense DCLRE1C variant.

PCR amplification relied on 60 Vbeta primers (plus 13 Jbeta primers). Here immunoSEQ multiplex PCR was the method, and the copy in TCRdb shows in-frame clones only, minus some. The sample lists 85,000 to 100,000 clones, around 80% occurring once. Sequencing used PBMCs. This chain joins TRBV7-2 and TRBJ2-1, with D perhaps matching TRBD2 (7 bases). The clonotype comes from a man in his thirties or forties in good health and CMV-seronegative. This CDR3 is CASRLGGAGDEQFF. CDR3 in DNA: TGTGCCAGCAGGTTGGGGGGGGCAGGGGATGAGCAGTTCTTC.